One sample yielded the 6 T cell receptor beta chains listed below, sequenced in a study of blood T cell repertoires in COVID-19. Profiled with immunoSEQ multiplex PCR; TCRdb holds only in-frame clones, not every one. The table has nearly 250,000 clones, 65% to 90% seen once; the top ten hold over 7.5%. The sequenced material came from PBMCs or T cells enriched from blood (not recorded which). These receptors came from a woman aged 45-59 years with acute COVID-19.

The gene calls are TRBV30 and TRBJ2-1; a weak D match, TRBD2 (5 bases). This CDR3 region has 16 residues. Between the trimmed V and J ends, which lost 1 base and 8 bases, there was a span of 21 bases. CDR1 is GTSNPN, CDR2 SVGIG, per germline (reference sequence). The CDR3 protein is CAWSAPKAGRRHEQFF. The CDR3 bases are TGTGCCTGGAGTGCCCCCAAGGCGGGCCGGCGGCATGAGCAGTTCTTC.

V and J are TRBV7-2 and TRBJ2-5, with a weak D call TRBD1 (7 bases). V lost 2 bases and J lost 4, with 14 bases in between. Germline assignment: CDR1 SGHTA and CDR2 FQGNSA. There are 15 residues in the CDR3. CDR3: CASSLSGGPSETQYF. CDR3 nucleotide sequence: TGTGCCAGCAGCTTATCAGGGGGGCCCTCAGAGACCCAGTACTTC.

The chain has TRBV4-3 and TRBJ2-1; D unresolved. Trimming removed 4 bases from V and 5 bases from J, with 9 bases in between. Germline V gene data show CDR1 as LGHNA and CDR2 as YSLEER. The CDR3 has 13 residues. The CDR3 DNA follows: TGCGCCAGCAGCCTCCTATTAGACAATGAGCAGTTCTTC. As protein: CASSLLLDNEQFF.

This chain uses TRBV3-1 (or the pseudogene TRBV3-2) with TRBJ1-2, with TRBD1 matching 8 bases. The CDR3 is 14 residues long. Germline loops: CDR1 LGHDT, CDR2 YNNKEL (reference sequence). J lost 7 bases, V lost 3 bases, and 7 bases had no gene match. The CDR3 DNA reads TGTGCCAGCAGCCAGGACAGGGCGCGAGCTGGCTACACCTTC. It codes for CASSQDRARAGYTF.

The V gene is TRBV29-1, the J gene TRBJ1-1; tentatively, D is TRBD1 (6 bases). The V gene lost 7 bases and the J gene lost 1 base, with 16 bases spanning the gap. Germline V gene lookup returns CDR1 SQVTM and CDR2 ANQGSEA. CDR3 length: 14 residues. CDR3 nucleotides: TGCAGCGGAGGGACAACTAGAGGGAACACTGAAGCTTTCTTT. Its protein product is CSGGTTRGNTEAFF.

The gene calls are TRBV11-2 and TRBJ2-5; TRBD2 aligns across 9 bases. Germline V CDR1 and CDR2: SGHAT, FQNNGV. Unmatched junction bases numbered 14, after V lost 1 base and J lost 5 bases. This CDR3 is built from 18 residues. The CDR3, as DNA: TGTGCCAGCAGCTTAGCGGTATGGGCGGGGGGGCCAATGGAGACCCAGTACTTC. Translated: CASSLAVWAGGPMETQYF.